Only a few counts were recorded for the clone carrying this TCR beta chain. The assay was immunoSEQ multiplex PCR, and TCRdb's table has in-frame clones only and misses some. The table records around 170,000 clones, roughly 80% of them present only once. This sample is part of a study of blood T cell repertoires in COVID-19. As for the study in general: Acute-phase and convalescent COVID-19 samples originated in the United States, Italy and Spain. PBMCs, B-cell-depleted T cells, or T cells provided the cDNA or gDNA that made up the material.

The CDR3 contains 12 residues. The ends were cut back, 1 base at V and 9 bases at J, with 7 bases in the middle. Germline values: CDR1 GTSNPN, CDR2 SVGIG (reference sequence). The sample comprised peripheral blood. The V and J genes are TRBV30 and TRBJ1-6, with unresolved D. The receptor was derived from a woman older than 75 with acute or convalescent COVID-19. In DNA form, the CDR3 reads TGTGCCTGGAGTGACAGTGGTTCACCCCTCCACTTT. Translating it yields CAWSDSGSPLHF.